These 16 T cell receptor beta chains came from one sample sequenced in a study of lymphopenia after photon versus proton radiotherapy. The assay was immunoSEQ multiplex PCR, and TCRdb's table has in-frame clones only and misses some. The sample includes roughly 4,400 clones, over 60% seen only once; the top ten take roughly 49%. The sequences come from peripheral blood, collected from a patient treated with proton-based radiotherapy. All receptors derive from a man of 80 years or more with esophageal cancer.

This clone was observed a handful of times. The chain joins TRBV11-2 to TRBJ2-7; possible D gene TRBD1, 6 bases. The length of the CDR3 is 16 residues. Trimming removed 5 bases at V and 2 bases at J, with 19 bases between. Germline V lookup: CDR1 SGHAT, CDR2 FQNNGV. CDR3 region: CASSPLMGTSTYEQYF. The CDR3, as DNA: TGTGCCAGCAGCCCCTTGATGGGGACATCAACCTACGAGCAGTACTTC.

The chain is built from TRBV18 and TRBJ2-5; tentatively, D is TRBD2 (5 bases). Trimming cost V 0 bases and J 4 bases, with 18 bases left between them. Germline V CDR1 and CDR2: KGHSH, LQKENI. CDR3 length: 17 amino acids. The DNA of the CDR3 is TGTGCCAGCTCACCACCGTTTCTGGGTAGAGGAGGAGAGACCCAGTACTTC. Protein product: CASSPPFLGRGGETQYF.

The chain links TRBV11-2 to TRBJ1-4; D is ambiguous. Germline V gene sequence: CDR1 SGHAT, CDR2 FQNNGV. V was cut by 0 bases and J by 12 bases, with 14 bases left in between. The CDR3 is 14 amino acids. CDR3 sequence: CASSLDLDFSELFF. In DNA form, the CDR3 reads TGTGCCAGCAGCTTAGATCTGGATTTCTCGGAACTGTTTTTT. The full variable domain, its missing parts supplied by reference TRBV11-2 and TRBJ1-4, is EAGVAQSPRYKIIEKRQSVAFWCNPISGHATLYWYQQILGQGPKLLIQFQNNGVVDDSQLPKDRFSAERLKGVDSTLKIQPAKLEDSAVYLCASSLDLDFSELFFGSGTQLSVL.

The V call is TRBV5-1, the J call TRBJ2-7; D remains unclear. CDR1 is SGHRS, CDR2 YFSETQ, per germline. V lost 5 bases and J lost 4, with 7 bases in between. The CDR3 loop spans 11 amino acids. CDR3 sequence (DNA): TGCGCCAGCAGTTTAGGGTACGAGCAGTACTTC. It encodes CASSLGYEQYF.

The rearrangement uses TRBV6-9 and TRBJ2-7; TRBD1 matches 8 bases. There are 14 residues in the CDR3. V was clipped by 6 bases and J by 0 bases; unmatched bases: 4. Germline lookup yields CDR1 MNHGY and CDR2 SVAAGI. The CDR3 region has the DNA TGTGCCAGCAGAACGGACAGGGTCTCCTACGAGCAGTACTTC. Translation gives CASRTDRVSYEQYF.

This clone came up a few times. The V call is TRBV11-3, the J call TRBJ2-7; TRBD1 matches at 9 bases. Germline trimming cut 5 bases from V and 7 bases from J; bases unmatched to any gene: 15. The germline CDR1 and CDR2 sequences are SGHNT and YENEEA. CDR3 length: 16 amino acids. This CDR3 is CASSQVLGTGSGEQYF. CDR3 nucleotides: TGTGCCAGCAGCCAAGTGCTAGGGACAGGGTCGGGTGAGCAGTACTTC.

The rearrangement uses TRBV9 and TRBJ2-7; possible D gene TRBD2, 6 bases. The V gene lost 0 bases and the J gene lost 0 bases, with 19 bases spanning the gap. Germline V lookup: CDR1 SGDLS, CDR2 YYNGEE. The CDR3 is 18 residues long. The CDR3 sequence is CASSVGDGRGRGSYEQYF. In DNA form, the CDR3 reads TGTGCCAGCAGCGTAGGAGATGGGCGAGGGCGGGGCTCCTACGAGCAGTACTTC.

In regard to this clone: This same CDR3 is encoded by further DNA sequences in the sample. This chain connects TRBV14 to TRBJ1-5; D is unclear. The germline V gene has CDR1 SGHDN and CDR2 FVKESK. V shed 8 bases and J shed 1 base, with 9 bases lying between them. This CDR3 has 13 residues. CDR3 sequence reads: CASSGFSNQPQHF. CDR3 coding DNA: TGTGCCAGCTCGGGGTTCAGCAATCAGCCCCAGCATTTT. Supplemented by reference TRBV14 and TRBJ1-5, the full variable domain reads EAGVTQFPSHSVIEKGQTVTLRCDPISGHDNLYWYRRVMGKEIKFLLHFVKESKQDESGMPNNRFLAERTGGTYSTLKVQPAELEDSGVYFCASSGFSNQPQHFGDGTRLSIL.

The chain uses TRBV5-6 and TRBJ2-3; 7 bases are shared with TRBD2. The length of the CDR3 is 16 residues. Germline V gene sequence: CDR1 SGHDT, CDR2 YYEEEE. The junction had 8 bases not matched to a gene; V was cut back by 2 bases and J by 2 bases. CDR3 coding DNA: TGTGCCAGCAGCTTACGGCCAGCGGGGTCCACAGATACGCAGTATTTT. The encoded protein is CASSLRPAGSTDTQYF.

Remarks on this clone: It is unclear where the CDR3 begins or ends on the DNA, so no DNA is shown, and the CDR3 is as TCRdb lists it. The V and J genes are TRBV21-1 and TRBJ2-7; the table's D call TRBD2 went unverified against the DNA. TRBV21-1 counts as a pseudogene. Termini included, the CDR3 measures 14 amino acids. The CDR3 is CASSVAGGIYEQYF.

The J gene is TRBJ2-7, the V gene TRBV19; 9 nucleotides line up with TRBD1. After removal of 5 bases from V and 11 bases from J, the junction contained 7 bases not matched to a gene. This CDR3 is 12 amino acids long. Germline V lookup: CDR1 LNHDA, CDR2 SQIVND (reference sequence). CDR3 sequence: CASSGRDREEYF. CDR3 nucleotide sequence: TGTGCCAGTAGTGGCCGGGACAGGGAGGAGTACTTC.

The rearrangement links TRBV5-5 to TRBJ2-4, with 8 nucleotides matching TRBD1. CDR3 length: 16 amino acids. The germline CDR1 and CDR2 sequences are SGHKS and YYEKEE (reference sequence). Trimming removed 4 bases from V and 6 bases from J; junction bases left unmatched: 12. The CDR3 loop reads CASSPDRAVSGNIQYF. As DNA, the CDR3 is TGTGCCAGCAGCCCGGACAGGGCGGTCTCTGGAAACATTCAGTACTTC.

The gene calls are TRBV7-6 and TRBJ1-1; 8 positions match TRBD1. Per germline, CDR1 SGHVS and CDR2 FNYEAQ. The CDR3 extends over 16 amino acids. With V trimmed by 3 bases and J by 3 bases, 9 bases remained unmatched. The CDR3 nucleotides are TGTGCCAGCAGCTTCTCCGGGACAGGAGCGGACACTGAAGCTTTCTTT. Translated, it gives CASSFSGTGADTEAFF.

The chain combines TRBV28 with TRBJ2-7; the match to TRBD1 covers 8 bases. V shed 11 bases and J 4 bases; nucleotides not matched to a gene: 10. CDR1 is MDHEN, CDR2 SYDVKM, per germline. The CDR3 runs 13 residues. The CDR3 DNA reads TGTGCCGCAAAACAGGGGGAGACTTACGAGCAGTACTTC. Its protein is CAAKQGETYEQYF.

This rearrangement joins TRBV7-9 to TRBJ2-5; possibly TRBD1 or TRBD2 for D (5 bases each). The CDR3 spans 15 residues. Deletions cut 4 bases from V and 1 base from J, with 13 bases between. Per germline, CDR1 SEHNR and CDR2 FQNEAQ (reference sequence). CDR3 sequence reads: CASSSSTGAQETQYF. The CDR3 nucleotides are TGTGCCAGCAGCTCCAGCACCGGGGCCCAAGAGACCCAGTACTTC.

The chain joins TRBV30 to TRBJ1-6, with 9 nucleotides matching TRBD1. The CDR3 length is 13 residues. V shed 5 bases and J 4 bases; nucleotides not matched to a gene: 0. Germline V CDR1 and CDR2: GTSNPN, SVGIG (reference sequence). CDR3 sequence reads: CAWGQGYNSPLHF. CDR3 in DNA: TGTGCCTGGGGACAGGGGTATAATTCACCCCTCCACTTT. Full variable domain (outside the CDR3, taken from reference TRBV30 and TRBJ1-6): SQTIHQWPATLVQPVGSPLSLECTVEGTSNPNLYWYRQAAGRGLQLLFYSVGIGQISSEVPQNLSASRPQDRQFILSSKKLLLSDSGFYLCAWGQGYNSPLHFGNGTRLTVT.